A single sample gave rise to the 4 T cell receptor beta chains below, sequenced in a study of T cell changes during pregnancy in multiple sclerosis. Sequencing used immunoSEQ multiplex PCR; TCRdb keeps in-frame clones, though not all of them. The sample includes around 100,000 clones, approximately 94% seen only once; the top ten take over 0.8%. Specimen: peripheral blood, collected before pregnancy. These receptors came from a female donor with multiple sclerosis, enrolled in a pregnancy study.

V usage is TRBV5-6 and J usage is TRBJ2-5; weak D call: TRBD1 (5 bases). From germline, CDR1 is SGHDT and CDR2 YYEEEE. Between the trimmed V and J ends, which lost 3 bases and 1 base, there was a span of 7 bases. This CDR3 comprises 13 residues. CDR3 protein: CASSWTFQETQYF. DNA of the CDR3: TGTGCCAGCAGCTGGACATTCCAAGAGACCCAGTACTTC.

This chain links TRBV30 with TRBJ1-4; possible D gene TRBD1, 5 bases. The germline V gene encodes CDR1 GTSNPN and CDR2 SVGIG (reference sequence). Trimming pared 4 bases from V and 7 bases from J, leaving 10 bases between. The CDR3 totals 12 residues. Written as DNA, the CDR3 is TGTGCCTGGACCAGGGAGGGTGAAAAACTGTTTTTT. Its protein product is CAWTREGEKLFF.

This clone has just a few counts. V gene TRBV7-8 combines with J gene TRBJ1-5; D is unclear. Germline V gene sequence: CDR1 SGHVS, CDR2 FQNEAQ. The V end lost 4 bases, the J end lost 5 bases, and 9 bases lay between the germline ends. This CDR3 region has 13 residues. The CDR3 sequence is CASSSGTYQPQHF. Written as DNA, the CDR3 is TGTGCCAGCAGCTCAGGAACTTATCAGCCCCAGCATTTT.

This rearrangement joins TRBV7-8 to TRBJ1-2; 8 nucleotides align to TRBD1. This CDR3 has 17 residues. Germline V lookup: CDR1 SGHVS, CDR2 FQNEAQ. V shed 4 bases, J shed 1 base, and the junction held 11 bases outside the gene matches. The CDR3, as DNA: TGTGCCAGCAGCTCCCCTTTCGGGACAGGAGATAACTATGGCTACACCTTC. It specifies CASSSPFGTGDNYGYTF. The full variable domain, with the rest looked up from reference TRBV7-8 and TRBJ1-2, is GAGVSQSPRYKVAKRGQDVALRCDPISGHVSLFWYQQALGQGPEFLTYFQNEAQLDKSGLPSDRFFAERPEGSVSTLKIQRTQQEDSAVYLCASSSPFGTGDNYGYTFGSGTRLTVV.